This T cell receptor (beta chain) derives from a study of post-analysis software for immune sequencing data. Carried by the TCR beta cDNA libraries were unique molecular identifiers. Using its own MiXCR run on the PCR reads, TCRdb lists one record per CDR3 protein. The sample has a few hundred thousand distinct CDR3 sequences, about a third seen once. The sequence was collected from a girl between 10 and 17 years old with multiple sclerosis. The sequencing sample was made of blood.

CDR3 bases: TGTGCCAGCAGTGTTGACAGGGGCGGGAATCAGCCCCAGCATTTT. This gives the protein CASSVDRGGNQPQHF. The chain uses TRBV2 and TRBJ1-5; TRBD1 matches at 8 bases. This CDR3 region has 15 residues. CDR1 and CDR2 (germline): SNHLY, FYNNEI. The trim removed 4 bases at V and 4 bases at J, leaving 6 bases unmatched. The full variable domain, completed using reference TRBV2 and TRBJ1-5, is EPEVTQTPSHQVTQMGQEVILRCVPISNHLYFYWYRQILGQKVEFLVSFYNNEISEKSEIFDDQFSVERPDGSNFTLKIRSTKLEDSAMYFCASSVDRGGNQPQHFGDGTRLSIL.